Included here is one T cell receptor (beta chain) sequence, with context. Per the study methods: The assay estimated nucleated cells by amplifying reference gene primers. Only in-frame clones appear in the TCRdb table, and some are missing; sequencing was by immunoSEQ multiplex PCR. From that table come the V and J calls and clone size; the DNA was used to work out D and trimming. The sample has over 60,000 clones, just over 85% seen once. The CDR3 consists of 13 residues. CDR1 MNHEY and CDR2 SMNVEV come from the germline V gene (reference sequence). The V gene lost 8 bases and the J gene lost 7 bases, with 17 bases spanning the gap. The data were obtained in a study of blood T cell repertoires in COVID-19. Background on the study: From the United States, Italy and Spain came samples of acute and convalescent COVID-19. The analysed material was cDNA or gDNA that came from T cells, B-cell-depleted T cells, or PBMCs.

The chain uses TRBV27 and TRBJ1-1, with D unresolved. This receptor was identified in an older man with active or convalescent COVID-19. The specimen sequenced was peripheral blood. CDR3 sequence: CASWSNSPIEAFF. In DNA form, the CDR3 reads TGTGCCAGCTGGTCGAACTCTCCGATTGAAGCTTTCTTT.